These 18 T cell receptor beta chains were all obtained from the same sample, sequenced in a study of cytomegalovirus exposure and HLA in healthy donors. TCRdb keeps only in-frame clones here, not all; method: immunoSEQ multiplex PCR. The sample holds about 160,000 clones, around nine tenths seen once. Sequenced input: PBMCs. The source is a woman between 18 and 29 years old in good health and CMV-seropositive.

V is TRBV15 and J is TRBJ2-7, with D possibly being TRBD1 (6 bases). Germline V lookup: CDR1 LNHNV, CDR2 YYDKDF (reference sequence). V was cut by 3 bases and J by 3 bases, with 12 bases left in between. This CDR3 has 14 amino acids. CDR3: CATSRGHGGYEQYF. In DNA, the CDR3 is TGTGCCACCAGCAGGGGACACGGTGGCTACGAGCAGTACTTC.

V is TRBV30 and J is TRBJ1-5; D gene unclear. This CDR3 has 13 residues. Trimming shortened V by 2 bases and J by 4 bases, and 9 bases separated the two germline ends. Germline V lookup: CDR1 GTSNPN, CDR2 SVGIG (reference sequence). Written as DNA, the CDR3 is TGTGCCTGGAGTTTGTCCGGGAATCAGCCCCAGCATTTT. Amino acid sequence: CAWSLSGNQPQHF.

This clone was observed a single time. The chain recombines TRBV12-1 with TRBJ2-3; the DNA was not compared with TRBD1, the D call given in the table. TRBV12-1 is assigned pseudogene status. The CDR3 extends over 18 amino acids. DNA of the CDR3: TGTGCCAGCAGCTTTAAGTGGTTTCGGACAGGGGGCACAGATACGCAGTATTTT. Its protein is CASSFKWFRTGGTDTQYF.

V and J are TRBV27 and TRBJ2-7, with 7 bases that match TRBD1. In germline, CDR1 is MNHEY, CDR2 SMNVEV (reference sequence). V trimming: 4 bases; J trimming: 3 bases; junction bases outside the gene matches: 12. The length of the CDR3 is 16 residues. The CDR3 sequence is CASSSLSVRGFYEQYF. For the CDR3, the DNA is TGTGCCAGCAGTTCCCTTTCCGTCAGGGGGTTCTACGAGCAGTACTTC.

The chain joins TRBV4-1 to TRBJ1-1, with D perhaps matching TRBD1 (6 bases). Looked up from germline, CDR1 is MGHRA and CDR2 is YSYEKL. The CDR3 covers 14 residues. V shed 6 bases and J shed 3 bases, with 14 bases lying between them. The DNA for the CDR3 is TGCGCCAGCAGGGGGGCAGGTTCGCACACTGAAGCTTTCTTT. This gives the protein CASRGAGSHTEAFF.

This clone was seen only a few times. The chain carries TRBV11-2 and TRBJ1-1; D is possibly TRBD1 (6 bases). Between the trimmed V and J ends, which lost 2 bases and 4 bases, there was a span of 8 bases. The CDR3 extends over 13 amino acids. Germline lookup yields CDR1 SGHAT and CDR2 FQNNGV. CDR3 sequence reads: CASSLNRVTEAFF. CDR3 sequence (DNA): TGTGCCAGCAGCTTAAACAGGGTCACTGAAGCTTTCTTT.

The CDR3: CASRYGPGAPGEKLFF. The CDR3 nucleotides are TGTGCCAGCAGGTATGGACCGGGAGCGCCGGGAGAAAAACTGTTTTTT. The V call is TRBV27, the J call TRBJ1-4; D gene ambiguous. CDR3 length: 16 amino acids. The germline V gene encodes CDR1 MNHEY and CDR2 SMNVEV (reference sequence). V shed 6 bases and J shed 8 bases, with 22 bases lying between them. Supplemented by reference TRBV27 and TRBJ1-4, the full variable domain reads EAQVTQNPRYLITVTGKKLTVTCSQNMNHEYMSWYRQDPGLGLRQIYYSMNVEVTDKGDVPEGYKVSRKEKRNFPLILESPSPNQTSLYFCASRYGPGAPGEKLFFGSGTQLSVL.

V and J are TRBV5-1 and TRBJ2-7; D is unresolved. With 3 bases removed from V and 0 bases from J, the gap between germline ends came to 16 bases. This CDR3 has 16 amino acids. Germline-derived CDR1 and CDR2 are SGHRS and YFSETQ. For the CDR3, the DNA is TGCGCCAGCAGCTCTAATGTCCCCGTAAGCTCCTACGAGCAGTACTTC. Residues: CASSSNVPVSSYEQYF.

The rearrangement links TRBV29-1 to TRBJ2-1; 10 nucleotides match TRBD1. Germline-derived CDR1 and CDR2 are SQVTM and ANQGSEA. CDR3 length: 14 amino acids. After removal of 7 bases from V and 2 bases from J, the junction contained 5 bases not matched to a gene. CDR3: CSGVGQGPYNEQFF. CDR3 bases: TGCAGCGGAGTGGGACAGGGGCCCTACAATGAGCAGTTCTTC.

V is TRBV7-2 and J is TRBJ2-5, with 10 positions matching TRBD2. This CDR3 spans 18 amino acids. Germline-derived CDR1 and CDR2 are SGHTA and FQGNSA. Trimming took 3 bases from V and 6 from J; bases not matched to a gene: 16. The CDR3 sequence is CASSLWLLLGTSAKTQYF. CDR3 DNA sequence: TGTGCCAGCAGCTTGTGGCTTTTGTTGGGGACTAGCGCAAAGACCCAGTACTTC.

The DNA of the CDR3 is TGTGCCAGCAGCAGGGACAGGGGAAACACCATATATTTT. It encodes CASSRDRGNTIYF. The chain is built from TRBV6-5 and TRBJ1-3; 8 bases map to TRBD1. Looked up from germline, CDR1 is MNHEY and CDR2 is SVGAGI. The CDR3 covers 13 residues. V lost 6 bases to trimming and J lost 4 bases; unmatched junction nucleotides: 2.

The chain is built from TRBV19 and TRBJ2-6; maybe TRBD2 (6 bases). The CDR3 contains 15 residues. The V end lost 7 bases, the J end lost 4 bases, and 14 bases lay between the germline ends. Germline lookup yields CDR1 LNHDA and CDR2 SQIVND (reference sequence). Here the CDR3 DNA reads TGTGCCAGTATCGGGGGAGGTCTCGGGGCCAACGTCCTGACTTTC. This translates into CASIGGGLGANVLTF.

This chain connects TRBV2 to TRBJ2-2; 10 nucleotides agree with TRBD1. The CDR3 totals 16 residues. The V gene end was trimmed by 6 bases and the J gene end by 3 bases; junction bases not matched to a gene: 7. Germline V gene data show CDR1 as SNHLY and CDR2 as FYNNEI. The CDR3 here is CASRKGQGGDTGELFF. The CDR3 DNA follows: TGTGCCAGCAGGAAAGGACAGGGGGGAGACACCGGGGAGCTGTTTTTT.

This clone was picked up one time. At the DNA level, this CDR3 is encoded by other sequences in the same sample as well. The chain is built from TRBV9 and TRBJ2-5; TRBD2 aligns across 13 bases. The CDR3 length is 15 residues. Looked up from germline, CDR1 is SGDLS and CDR2 is YYNGEE. V lost 0 bases and J lost 4; bases outside the gene matches: 0. The CDR3 reads CASSVGLAGGETQYF. In DNA, the CDR3 is TGTGCCAGCAGCGTAGGACTAGCGGGAGGAGAGACCCAGTACTTC.

This clone has more than one count but fewer than ten. V gene TRBV7-9 combines with J gene TRBJ1-2, with a tentative D call TRBD1 (6 bases). With 7 bases removed from V and 8 bases from J, the gap between germline ends came to 17 bases. Germline CDR1 SEHNR, CDR2 FQNEAQ (reference sequence). The CDR3 loop spans 13 amino acids. In DNA form, the CDR3 reads TGTGCCAGCACCGATACAGGGAACCCCGGCTACACCTTC. It encodes CASTDTGNPGYTF.

CDR3 loop: CASTWTAHSEQFF. The DNA for the CDR3 is TGTGCCAGCACCTGGACAGCCCATAGTGAGCAGTTCTTC. The chain couples TRBV5-6 to TRBJ2-1, with a possible D match to TRBD1 (6 bases). Per the germline V gene, CDR1 is SGHDT and CDR2 is YYEEEE. CDR3 size: 13 residues. Trimming pared 6 bases from V and 9 bases from J, leaving 16 bases between.

On this clone itself: This likely stems from a read error, as it lies one base from a far larger clone. The chain joins TRBV5-4 to TRBJ2-3; D ambiguous. The V gene lost 0 bases and the J gene lost 1 base, with 12 bases spanning the gap. Germline CDR1 and CDR2: SGHNT and YYREEE (reference sequence). The CDR3 length is 16 residues. The CDR3 spells CASSLEQASRTDTQYF. The CDR3 DNA reads as TGTGCCAGCAGCTTGGAGCAGGCTTCGCGCACAGATACGCAGTATTTT. The variable domain in full, completed from reference TRBV5-4 and TRBJ2-3, reads ETGVTQSPTHLIKTRGQQVTLRCSSQSGHNTVSWYQQALGQGPQFIFQYYREEENGRGNFPPRFSGLQFPNYSSELNVNALELDDSALYLCASSLEQASRTDTQYFGPGTRLTVL.

The chain joins TRBV18 to TRBJ1-1; D gene unclear. Germline V gene lookup returns CDR1 KGHSH and CDR2 LQKENI. The CDR3 runs 13 residues. Between the trimmed V and J ends, which lost 2 bases and 3 bases, there was a span of 7 bases. Here the CDR3 reads CASSPEGDTEAFF. For the CDR3, the DNA is TGTGCCAGCTCACCAGAGGGAGACACTGAAGCTTTCTTT. Together with reference TRBV18 and TRBJ1-1, the CDR3 gives the full variable domain: NAGVMQNPRHLVRRRGQEARLRCSPMKGHSHVYWYRQLPEEGLKFMVYLQKENIIDESGMPKERFSAEFPKEGPSILRIQQVVRGDSAAYFCASSPEGDTEAFFGQGTRLTVV.